This paragraph covers one TCR beta chain sequence. This entry is derived from a study of PD-L1 blockade in urothelial cancer. V gave up 4 bases and J gave up 0 bases, with 8 bases separating them. Germline V gene data show CDR1 as SGHRS and CDR2 as YFSETQ. The CDR3 runs 14 residues. Libraries were prepared by immunoSEQ multiplex PCR; TCRdb keeps only in-frame clonotypes and omits some of them. The profile shows about 17,000 clones, over 75% of them singletons. Described time point: pretreatment peripheral blood. The receptor comes from a man in his sixties or seventies with urothelial cancer. The V and J genes are TRBV5-1 and TRBJ1-3; D call uncertain. This material consisted of PBMCs, taken around atezolizumab (anti-PD-L1) treatment. In DNA form, the CDR3 reads TGCGCCAGCAGCCTCTATGGCTCTGGAAACACCATATATTTT. Protein: CASSLYGSGNTIYF.